The 23 T cell receptor beta chains below come from one sample, sequenced in a study of CD8 T cells in Susac syndrome. Reverse transcription of roughly 0.5 to 1 ug RNA was performed with random hexamers. TCRdb fed the immunoSEQ multiplex PCR reads into MiXCR, producing one record per CDR3 protein. The sample lists about 150,000 distinct CDR3 sequences; 95% were seen once. The material sequenced was CD8+ T cells from PBMCs. The receptors stem from a human donor with Susac syndrome.

V is TRBV29-1 and J is TRBJ1-1; D ambiguous. The CDR3 loop spans 12 amino acids. V shed 6 bases and J shed 1 base, with 9 bases lying between them. Germline V CDR1 and CDR2: SQVTM, ANQGSEA. The CDR3 region has the DNA TGCAGCGTGGACGCCTCGAACACTGAAGCTTTCTTT. Translation gives CSVDASNTEAFF. Using reference TRBV29-1 and TRBJ1-1 for the parts outside the CDR3, the full variable domain is SAVISQKPSRDICQRGTSLTIQCQVDSQVTMMFWYRQQPGQSLTLIATANQGSEATYESGFVIDKFPISRPNLTFSTLTVSNMSPEDSSIYLCSVDASNTEAFFGQGTRLTVV.

The chain couples TRBV11-2 to TRBJ1-4; D might be TRBD1 (6 bases). Germline CDR1 and CDR2: SGHAT and FQNNGV. CDR3 size: 15 residues. V lost 5 bases to trimming and J lost 6 bases, with 16 bases between them. The CDR3 nucleotides are TGTGCCAGCAGCGCACCGGGGGCGTTTGATGAAAAACTGTTTTTT. Protein sequence: CASSAPGAFDEKLFF.

The chain carries TRBV29-1 and TRBJ2-3; 10 bases align to TRBD2. The V gene's germline CDR1 is SQVTM and CDR2 ANQGSEA. V lost 0 bases and J lost 5; bases outside the gene matches: 11. This CDR3 is 17 amino acids long. CDR3 DNA: TGCAGCGTTGAAGAATGGGCAACTAGCGGGATCCTAGATACGCAGTATTTT. This translates into CSVEEWATSGILDTQYF.

This chain uses TRBV29-1 with TRBJ2-7; TRBD2 is a possible D gene (5 bases). Trimming cost V 6 bases and J 0 bases, with 9 bases left between them. CDR1 and CDR2 from the germline V gene are SQVTM and ANQGSEA. This CDR3 has 12 amino acids. The CDR3 loop is CSVLLGSYEQYF. The CDR3 region has the DNA TGCAGCGTCCTACTAGGCTCCTACGAGCAGTACTTC.

This chain connects TRBV7-9 to TRBJ2-5; TRBD1 aligns across 7 bases. J was trimmed by 2 bases and V by 5 bases; bases with no gene match: 11. The CDR3 runs 16 residues. Germline V gene lookup returns CDR1 SEHNR and CDR2 FQNEAQ (reference sequence). The CDR3 loop is CASSPRQGREQETQYF. The CDR3 bases are TGTGCCAGCAGCCCCCGACAGGGAAGGGAGCAAGAGACCCAGTACTTC.

The genes are TRBV5-6 and TRBJ1-1; 8 bases match TRBD1. Germline V gene data show CDR1 as SGHDT and CDR2 as YYEEEE. J was trimmed by 7 bases and V by 4 bases; bases with no gene match: 9. The CDR3 is made up of 14 amino acids. The CDR3 sequence is CASSVGTGSVEAFF. The DNA for the CDR3 is TGTGCCAGCAGCGTCGGGACAGGATCGGTTGAAGCTTTCTTT.

The chain links TRBV6-5 to TRBJ1-2, with D possibly being TRBD1 (6 bases). The CDR3 spans 14 residues. CDR1 is MNHEY, CDR2 SVGAGI, per germline. V was pared by 7 bases and J by 8 bases, with 20 bases between. As DNA, the CDR3 is TGTGCCAGCACCATAGCAGGGGCGCAGAAAGGCTACACCTTC. Translation: CASTIAGAQKGYTF.

This chain joins TRBV5-6 and TRBJ1-1; no definite D call. V was pared by 4 bases and J by 4 bases, with 11 bases between. The CDR3 contains 13 residues. CDR1 and CDR2 from the germline V gene are SGHDT and YYEEEE. CDR3 region: CASSPAEGTEAFF. The CDR3 coding sequence is TGTGCCAGCAGCCCCGCGGAGGGCACTGAAGCTTTCTTT.

The sample holds one count of this clonotype. The chain carries TRBV7-2 and TRBJ2-5; a weak D match, TRBD2 (5 bases). Germline V gene sequence: CDR1 SGHTA, CDR2 FQGNSA. Trimming pared 1 base from V and 1 base from J, leaving 7 bases between. The CDR3 is made up of 14 amino acids. This CDR3 is CASSLVGGQETQYF. CDR3 in DNA: TGTGCCAGCAGCTTAGTTGGAGGCCAAGAGACCCAGTACTTC.

V and J are TRBV20-1 and TRBJ2-1; 11 positions agree with TRBD1. The CDR3 length is 16 residues. V dropped 6 bases and J dropped 7; count of bases not matched to a gene: 14. Germline CDR1 is DFQATT and CDR2 is SNEGSKA (reference sequence). The CDR3 sequence is CSAMDPFGTGGNEQFF. In DNA, the CDR3 is TGCAGTGCCATGGACCCTTTTGGGACAGGGGGGAATGAGCAGTTCTTC.

This clonotype came up once. The chain combines TRBV7-8 with TRBJ1-1; no reliable D call. The V gene lost 7 bases and the J gene lost 1 base, with 7 bases spanning the gap. Germline V lookup: CDR1 SGHVS, CDR2 FQNEAQ. The CDR3 spans 12 residues. The CDR3 region has the DNA TGTGCCAGCAATGGAAAGAACACTGAAGCTTTCTTT. Protein product: CASNGKNTEAFF.

This chain joins TRBV12-3 or TRBV12-4 and TRBJ2-3; 7 nucleotides line up with TRBD2. After removal of 5 bases from V and 8 bases from J, the junction contained 10 bases not matched to a gene. This CDR3 comprises 14 residues. The CDR3 DNA reads TGTGCCAGCAGTCCACGGGACTACCACGCTACGCAGTATTTT. The encoded protein is CASSPRDYHATQYF.

The chain combines TRBV28 with TRBJ2-1; 11 bases fit TRBD1. This CDR3 comprises 13 residues. Trimming cost V 5 bases and J 8 bases; bases outside gene matches: 2. Germline CDR1 and CDR2: MDHEN and SYDVKM. The DNA of the CDR3 is TGTGCCAGCAGTGGGACAGGGGGAGATGAGCAGTTCTTC. Translating gives CASSGTGGDEQFF.

The rearrangement links TRBV20-1 to TRBJ2-3; 11 bases agree with TRBD2. The CDR3 has 19 amino acids. Germline CDR1 reads DFQATT; CDR2 reads SNEGSKA (reference sequence). Unmatched junction bases numbered 13, after V lost 0 bases and J lost 2 bases. The CDR3 DNA is TGCAGTGCTAGAGATCTTGGGACTAGCGGTCGACACCACACAGATACGCAGTATTTT. It encodes CSARDLGTSGRHHTDTQYF.

This clonotype was recorded once. The CDR3 DNA sequence: TGTGCCAGCAGCGTAGTAGCGACAGATACGCAGTATTTT. Translated, it gives CASSVVATDTQYF. The J gene is TRBJ2-3, the V gene TRBV9; TRBD2 might be the D (5 bases). The CDR3 runs to 13 residues. The V and J ends lost 0 bases and 3 bases respectively, with 5 bases between them. Germline V gene sequence: CDR1 SGDLS, CDR2 YYNGEE.

V and J are TRBV29-1 and TRBJ1-1, with D tentatively TRBD1 (6 bases). Germline V CDR1 and CDR2: SQVTM, ANQGSEA. This CDR3 spans 14 amino acids. The V and J ends lost 3 bases and 1 base respectively, with 12 bases between them. The CDR3 protein is CSVDSPGANTEAFF. The CDR3 nucleotides are TGCAGCGTTGATTCCCCAGGGGCGAACACTGAAGCTTTCTTT.

The rearrangement joins TRBV30 to TRBJ2-6, with TRBD1 as a possible D gene (5 bases). The CDR3 sequence is 12 residues long. V lost 3 bases to trimming and J lost 12 bases, with 12 bases between them. Germline-derived CDR1 and CDR2 are GTSNPN and SVGIG (reference sequence). CDR3 sequence: CAWRGRVGVLTF. As DNA, the CDR3 is TGTGCCTGGAGAGGCAGGGTCGGCGTCCTGACTTTC.

Points on this clonotype: At one end, the junction sequence differs from germline, possibly due to a read error. The chain carries TRBV3-1 and TRBJ1-1; D is unclear. Germline CDR1 and CDR2: LGHDT and YNNKEL (reference sequence). The CDR3 is 11 amino acids. CDR3 bases: TGTGCCAGCAGCCAAGCGTTTTCTACGGTCTTT. Its translation is CASSQAFSTVF.

The chain uses TRBV24-1 and TRBJ2-2; D remains unclear. The V gene's germline CDR1 is KGHDR and CDR2 SFDVKD. The CDR3 contains 13 residues. Trimming took off 0 bases at V and 7 bases at J, with 5 bases between the two ends. Here the CDR3 reads CATSDLVHGELFF. CDR3 in DNA: TGTGCCACCAGTGATTTGGTCCACGGGGAGCTGTTTTTT.

The chain joins TRBV2 to TRBJ2-7; TRBD2 might be the D (6 bases). Trimming cost V 7 bases and J 2 bases, with 18 bases left between them. The CDR3 has 15 amino acids. Germline V gene data show CDR1 as SNHLY and CDR2 as FYNNEI. CDR3 DNA: TGTGCCAGCAAAAAGGGTAGCGGCAATGCCTACGAGCAGTACTTC. It yields the protein CASKKGSGNAYEQYF. Supplemented by reference TRBV2 and TRBJ2-7, the full variable domain reads EPEVTQTPSHQVTQMGQEVILRCVPISNHLYFYWYRQILGQKVEFLVSFYNNEISEKSEIFDDQFSVERPDGSNFTLKIRSTKLEDSAMYFCASKKGSGNAYEQYFGPGTRLTVT.

This clonotype was counted only a few times. The rearrangement joins TRBV12-3 or TRBV12-4 to TRBJ1-2; no definite D call. This CDR3 contains 11 residues. V was pared by 3 bases and J by 5 bases, with 4 bases between. The CDR3 loop reads CASSFGYGYTF. Here the CDR3 DNA reads TGTGCCAGCAGTTTCGGGTATGGCTACACCTTC.

The chain couples TRBV6-5 to TRBJ2-1, with D perhaps TRBD2 (6 bases). Germline V gene sequence: CDR1 MNHEY, CDR2 SVGAGI. V lost 6 bases to trimming and J lost 6 bases, with 9 bases between them. This CDR3 spans 12 amino acids. CDR3 amino acids: CASRLTSNEQFF. CDR3 sequence (DNA): TGTGCCAGCAGACTGACTAGCAATGAGCAGTTCTTC.

This chain links TRBV27 with TRBJ2-7; 7 nucleotides align to TRBD1. Germline V CDR1 and CDR2: MNHEY, SMNVEV (reference sequence). The CDR3 loop spans 14 amino acids. The ends lost 6 bases at V and 5 bases at J; junction bases unmatched: 10. Written as DNA, the CDR3 is TGTGCCAGCAGACCGACAGGGAGTGTCCACGAGCAGTACTTC. The encoded protein is CASRPTGSVHEQYF.